This TCR beta chain was retrieved from a study of shared clonotypes between healthy human individuals. At the level of the study: Three plates were used per donor for CD4 naive, three for CD4 memory, two for CD8 naive and one for CD8 memory.

V trimming: 3 bases; J trimming: 4 bases; junction bases outside the gene matches: 5. The CDR3 is 14 residues long. The germline CDR1 and CDR2 sequences are LGHNA and YSLEER. Generated by immunoSEQ multiplex PCR, the TCRdb table keeps only in-frame clones and is missing some. The profile shows more than 2 million clones, 90% to 95% of them singletons. This receptor was obtained from a man aged 18 to 30 in good health. Sequenced sample: naive CD4+ T cells sorted from blood. Subset in this sample: CD45RA+ positively selected. The chain links TRBV4-3 to TRBJ1-2; 7 positions match TRBD1. The DNA for the CDR3 is TGCGCCAGCAGCCAGACAGGGCAAGCCTATGGCTACACCTTC. Translated: CASSQTGQAYGYTF.